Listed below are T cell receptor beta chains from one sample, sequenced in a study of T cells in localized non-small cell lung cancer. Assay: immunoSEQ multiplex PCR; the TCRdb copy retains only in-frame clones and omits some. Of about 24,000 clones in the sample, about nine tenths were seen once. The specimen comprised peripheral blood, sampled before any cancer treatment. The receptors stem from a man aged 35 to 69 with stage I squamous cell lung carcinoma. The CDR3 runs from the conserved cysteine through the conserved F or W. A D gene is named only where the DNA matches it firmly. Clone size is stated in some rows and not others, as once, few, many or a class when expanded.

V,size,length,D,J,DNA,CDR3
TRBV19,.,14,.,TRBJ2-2,TGTGCCAGTAGAGTAGCGGTTAACACCGGGGAGCTGTTTTTT,CASRVAVNTGELFF
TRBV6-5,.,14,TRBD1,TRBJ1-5,TGTGCCAGCGCCCCGGGACAGGAGGATCAGCCCCAGCATTTT,CASAPGQEDQPQHF
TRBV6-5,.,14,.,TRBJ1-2,TGTGCCAGCCAGCCGACAGGACGGCACTATGGCTACACCTTC,CASQPTGRHYGYTF
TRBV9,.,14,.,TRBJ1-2,TGTGCCAGCAGCGGGCTAGACAGACACTATGGCTACACCTTC,CASSGLDRHYGYTF
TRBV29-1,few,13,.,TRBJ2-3,TGCAGCGGACGGCGAGGGCTCACAGATACGCAGTATTTT,CSGRRGLTDTQYF
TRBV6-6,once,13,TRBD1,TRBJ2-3,TGTGCCAGCAGCTCACAGGGGACAGATACGCAGTATTTT,CASSSQGTDTQYF
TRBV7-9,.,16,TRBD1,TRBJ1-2,TGTGCCAGCAGCTTAGATTTCCTCGGGACAGGTAAAGGCTACACCTTC,CASSLDFLGTGKGYTF
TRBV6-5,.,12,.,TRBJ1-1,TGTGCCAGCAGAGTAGGGCTGACTGAAGCTTTCTTT,CASRVGLTEAFF
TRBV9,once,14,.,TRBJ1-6,TGTGCCAGCAGCGTAGATGGGCTCCATTCACCCCTCCACTTT,CASSVDGLHSPLHF
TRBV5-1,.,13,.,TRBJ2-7,TGCGCCAGCAGCTTGGATATAGTCTACGAGCAGTACTTC,CASSLDIVYEQYF
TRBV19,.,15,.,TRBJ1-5,TGTGCCAGTAGTATATCCGGGTACAGCAATCAGCCCCAGCATTTT,CASSISGYSNQPQHF
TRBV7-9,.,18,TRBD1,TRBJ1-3,TGTGCCAGCAGCCGTACATCCGGGACAGTTTTCTCTGGAAACACCATATATTTT,CASSRTSGTVFSGNTIYF
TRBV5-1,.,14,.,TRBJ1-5,TGCGCCAGCAGCTTGGGGGACGGTAATCAGCCCCAGCATTTT,CASSLGDGNQPQHF
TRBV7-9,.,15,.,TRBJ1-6,TGTGCCAGCAGCCTTGGGGCAGGGAGGCATTCACCCCTCCACTTT,CASSLGAGRHSPLHF
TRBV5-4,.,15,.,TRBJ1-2,TGTGCCAGCAGCTTCTTAGACCGAGGGGACTATGGCTACACCTTC,CASSFLDRGDYGYTF
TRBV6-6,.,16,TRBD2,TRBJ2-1,TGTGCCAGCAGTTACGGGCTAGCGGGGGGGCGTAATGAGCAGTTCTTC,CASSYGLAGGRNEQFF
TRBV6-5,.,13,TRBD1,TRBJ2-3,TGTGCCAGCAGATACAGGGGCCCAGATACGCAGTATTTT,CASRYRGPDTQYF
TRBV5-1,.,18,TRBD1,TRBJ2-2,TGCGCCAGCAGCCCCTCTACCGGGGGACAGGGGGCCTCCGGGGAGCTGTTTTTT,CASSPSTGGQGASGELFF
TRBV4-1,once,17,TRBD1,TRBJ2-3,TGCGCCAGCAGCCAAGCGCCCGGGACAGGGGGCACAGATACGCAGTATTTT,CASSQAPGTGGTDTQYF
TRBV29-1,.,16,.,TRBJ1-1,TGCAGCGTTGAAGTCCCAACAGGGTTCCCGAACACTGAAGCTTTCTTT,CSVEVPTGFPNTEAFF
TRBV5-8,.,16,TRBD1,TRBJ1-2,TGTGCCAGCAGCCCCTACAGGGGGCCTGAGGGCTATGGCTACACCTTC,CASSPYRGPEGYGYTF
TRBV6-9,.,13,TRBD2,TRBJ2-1,TGTGCCAGCGGACTAGCGGGGCCAAATGAGCAGTTCTTC,CASGLAGPNEQFF
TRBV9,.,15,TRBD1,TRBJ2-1,TGTGCCAGCAGCCCAGGACAGGGGAGGCACAATGAGCAGTTCTTC,CASSPGQGRHNEQFF
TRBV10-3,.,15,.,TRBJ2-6,TGTGCCATCAGTGGGGATATCTCTGGGGCCAACGTCCTGACTTTC,CAISGDISGANVLTF
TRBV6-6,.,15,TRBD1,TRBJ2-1,TGTGCCAGCAGTCAGACAGGGGGCATTTACAATGAGCAGTTCTTC,CASSQTGGIYNEQFF
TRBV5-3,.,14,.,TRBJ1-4,TGTGCCAGAAGCCCCCAGCGGCTAAATGAAAAACTGTTTTTT,CARSPQRLNEKLFF
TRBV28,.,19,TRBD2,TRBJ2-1,TGTGCCAGCAGTAAGGCTAGCGGGGTCACTCTTAGCTCCTACAATGAGCAGTTCTTC,CASSKASGVTLSSYNEQFF
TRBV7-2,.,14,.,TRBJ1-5,TGTGCCAGCAGCTTAACAGGCTTTGGACAGCCCCAGCATTTT,CASSLTGFGQPQHF
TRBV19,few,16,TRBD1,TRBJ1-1,TGTGCCTGCGGGGGACAGGGGGCCCTCAGGGTCACTGAAGCTTTCTTT,CACGGQGALRVTEAFF
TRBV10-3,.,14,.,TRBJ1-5,TGTGCCATCAGTGTCCCAGGAGAAAATCAGCCCCAGCATTTT,CAISVPGENQPQHF
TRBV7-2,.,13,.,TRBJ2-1,TGTGCCAGCAGCTTTGGGTCCCACAATGAGCAGTTCTTC,CASSFGSHNEQFF
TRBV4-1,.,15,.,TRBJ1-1,TGCGCCAGCAGCCAAGATAGGCCAGGGTTCACTGAAGCTTTCTTT,CASSQDRPGFTEAFF
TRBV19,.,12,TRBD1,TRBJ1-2,TGTGCCATTACGGACAGGGTAGGCGGCTACACCTTC,CAITDRVGGYTF
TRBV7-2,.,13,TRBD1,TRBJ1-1,TGTGCCAGCAGCGACAAAGGGGGCTTTCGTGCTTTCTTT,CASSDKGGFRAFF
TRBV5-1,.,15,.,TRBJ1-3,TGCGCCAGCAGCTTGGAGGCAGTTCCTGGAAACACCATATATTTT,CASSLEAVPGNTIYF
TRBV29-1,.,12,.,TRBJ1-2,TGCAGCGTTGCGAACAGGACCTATGGCTACACCTTC,CSVANRTYGYTF
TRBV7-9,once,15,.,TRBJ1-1,TGTGCCAGCAGCTTAGAGTCGGGAGGCCGAAGTGAAGCTTTCTTT,CASSLESGGRSEAFF